This TCR beta chain emerged from a study of CD8+CD57+ T cells in acquired aplastic anemia. Study-level results: Sharing between patients and controls was observed for 25 to 30 CD8+ CDR3 sequences.

Genomic DNA acted as the template from which TCR beta VDJ combination and CDR3 sequence profiling were carried out. TCRdb fed the reads into MiXCR, producing one record per CDR3 protein. The data hold about 180,000 distinct CDR3 sequences, with roughly 63% observed a single time. The V end was cut by 2 bases, the J end by 2 bases, with 13 bases between. This CDR3 has 14 residues. Germline assignment: CDR1 DFQATT and CDR2 SNEGSKA (reference sequence). Patients included in sequencing had previously demonstrated CD8+CD57+ cell expansion by flow cytometry. All patients had severe acquired aplastic anemia. There was no therapy given to any patient before the blood sampling took place. Remarks on this clonotype: The target antigen is unknown.

V gene TRBV20-1 combines with J gene TRBJ2-7, with D maybe TRBD2 (5 bases). The specimen sequenced was sorted CD4+, CD8+, or CD8+CD57+ T cells (not recorded which) from PBMCs. The receptor comes from a human donor with aplastic anemia. The CDR3 here is CSARPGVRTYEQYF. Here the CDR3 DNA reads TGCAGTGCTAGACCCGGGGTCCGGACCTACGAGCAGTACTTC.